A selection of T cell receptor beta chains follows, all from one sample in a study of CD8 T cells in Susac syndrome. A single record per CDR3 protein comes from TCRdb applying MiXCR to the immunoSEQ multiplex PCR reads. The sample records around 230,000 distinct CDR3 sequences, 95% being singletons. Sequenced sample: CD4+ T cells from PBMCs. The receptor source for this set is a human donor with multiple sclerosis. Both conserved end residues are part of each CDR3. The D gene is left open where the match is weak. The size field is filled for only some rows; it gives once, few, many or a size class.

>-|TRBJ1-1|-|TRBV20-1
CSARRGKGPMNTEAFF
TGCAGTGCTAGGAGGGGGAAAGGCCCAATGAACACTGAAGCTTTCTTT
>TRBD1|TRBJ1-1|-|TRBV29-1
CSVVGGTGRPEAFF
TGCAGCGTTGTCGGGGGGACAGGGCGGCCTGAAGCTTTCTTT
>-|TRBJ2-7|-|TRBV6-1
CASRYQDSNYEQYF
TGTGCCAGCAGGTATCAGGACAGTAACTACGAGCAGTACTTC
>-|TRBJ1-1|-|TRBV30
CAWSVDVNTEAFF
TGTGCCTGGAGTGTAGACGTGAACACTGAAGCTTTCTTT
>-|TRBJ2-3|-|TRBV7-8
CASSLRGGPDTQYF
TGTGCCAGCAGCCTACGGGGTGGTCCAGATACGCAGTATTTT
>-|TRBJ1-2|-|TRBV29-1
CSVEPLGRSDGYTF
TGCAGCGTTGAACCCCTGGGCAGGTCCGATGGCTACACCTTC
>-|TRBJ2-7|-|TRBV29-1
CSVGGQTYEQYF
TGCAGCGTTGGCGGACAGACCTACGAGCAGTACTTC
>-|TRBJ2-1|-|TRBV5-1
CASSSRGQRNNEQFF
TGCGCCAGCAGCTCGCGGGGACAACGTAACAATGAGCAGTTCTTC
>-|TRBJ2-1|-|TRBV28
CASSLRRADEQFF
TGTGCCAGCAGTTTAAGGCGGGCGGATGAGCAGTTCTTC
>-|TRBJ2-7|-|TRBV13
CASSMGLRGYEQYF
TGTGCCAGTTCCATGGGGCTTAGGGGGTACGAGCAGTACTTC
>-|TRBJ1-1|once|TRBV12-3/TRBV12-4
CASTRGGRNTEAFF
TGTGCCAGCACTCGGGGAGGGAGGAACACTGAAGCTTTCTTT
>-|TRBJ1-5|-|TRBV18
CASSPESNQPQHF
TGTGCCAGCTCCCCCGAAAGCAATCAGCCCCAGCATTTT
>TRBD2|TRBJ2-5|-|TRBV19
CAIPTSGDWETQYF
TGTGCCATTCCGACTAGCGGGGACTGGGAGACCCAGTACTTC
>TRBD1|TRBJ1-1|-|TRBV20-1
CSATQGVNTEAFF
TGCAGTGCTACACAGGGGGTGAACACTGAAGCTTTCTTT
>-|TRBJ2-4|-|TRBV20-1
CSAVWPVQAKNIQYF
TGCAGTGCCGTGTGGCCCGTACAAGCCAAAAACATTCAGTACTTC
>TRBD1|TRBJ2-1|-|TRBV20-1
CSVTGGQKQFF
TGCAGTGTGACAGGGGGTCAAAAGCAGTTCTTC
>-|TRBJ1-1|-|TRBV29-1
CSVTIRGTEAFF
TGCAGCGTCACAATCCGGGGGACTGAAGCTTTCTTT
>-|TRBJ2-2|-|TRBV25-1
CVTHPWGTGELFF
TGTGTCACCCACCCTTGGGGCACCGGGGAGCTGTTTTTT
>-|TRBJ2-1|-|TRBV15
CATSRAIVDEQFF
TGTGCCACCAGCAGAGCGATTGTCGATGAGCAGTTCTTC
>-|TRBJ1-2|-|TRBV7-8
CASSLEFRRVDGYTF
TGTGCCAGCAGCTTAGAGTTTCGCAGGGTCGATGGCTACACCTTC
>-|TRBJ1-5|-|TRBV9
CASSVDEGVVGNQPQHF
TGTGCCAGCAGCGTAGATGAAGGGGTTGTCGGCAATCAGCCCCAGCATTTT
>-|TRBJ1-2|once|TRBV15
CATSRGDQGLYTF
TGTGCCACCAGCAGAGGCGACCAGGGGCTTTACACCTTC
>-|TRBJ1-1|-|TRBV2
CASSRTVLNTEAFF
TGTGCCAGCAGTCGTACAGTCCTGAACACTGAAGCTTTCTTT
>-|TRBJ2-3|-|TRBV14
CASSQDLRVDTQYF
TGTGCCAGCAGCCAAGATCTGCGTGTAGATACGCAGTATTTT
>-|TRBJ2-4|once|TRBV19
CASSLGATGSLIQYF
TGTGCCAGTAGCCTAGGAGCAACAGGGTCGCTCATTCAGTACTTC
>TRBD1|TRBJ2-7|-|TRBV5-6
CASSPNRGRGYEQYF
TGTGCCAGCAGCCCTAACAGGGGGCGAGGGTACGAGCAGTACTTC
>TRBD2|TRBJ2-5|-|TRBV10-3
CAISEPTSGTLGGTQYF
TGTGCCATCAGTGAACCGACTAGCGGGACCCTTGGAGGGACCCAGTACTTC
>-|TRBJ2-7|few|TRBV12-3/TRBV12-4
CASSSDRGSYEQYF
TGTGCCAGCAGTTCCGACCGAGGCTCCTACGAGCAGTACTTC
>-|TRBJ1-1|-|TRBV27
CASSFTPFHMNTEAFF
TGTGCCAGCAGTTTCACGCCTTTTCATATGAACACTGAAGCTTTCTTT
>TRBD1|TRBJ1-3|-|TRBV19
CASSPDRASGNTIYF
TGTGCCAGTTCTCCCGACAGGGCCTCTGGAAACACCATATATTTT
>-|TRBJ1-1|-|TRBV29-1
CSVGSQVAPGTEAFF
TGCAGCGTTGGAAGCCAGGTTGCGCCGGGTACTGAAGCTTTCTTT
>-|TRBJ1-2|-|TRBV21-1
CASSKGPGEYGYTF
TGTGCCAGCAGCAAAGGTCCGGGGGAGTATGGCTACACCTTC
>-|TRBJ2-6|-|TRBV6-2/TRBV6-3
CASNSNKANVLTF
TGTGCCAGCAATTCCAATAAAGCCAACGTCCTGACTTTC
>-|TRBJ1-1|once|TRBV7-9
CATSRGENTEAFF
TGTGCCACCTCGCGAGGGGAGAACACTGAAGCTTTCTTT
>TRBD2|TRBJ2-3|-|TRBV24-1
CATSDSLAVTQYF
TGTGCCACCAGTGACAGCCTAGCGGTTACGCAGTATTTT
>-|TRBJ2-6|-|TRBV3-1
CASSQRAGANVLTF
TGTGCCAGCAGCCAAAGGGCTGGGGCCAACGTCCTGACTTTC
>-|TRBJ1-6|-|TRBV21-1
CASSLAGAGNSPLHF
TGTGCCAGCAGCCTCGCAGGGGCAGGGAATTCACCCCTCCACTTT
>-|TRBJ2-1|-|TRBV6-1
CASWRAGSYNEQFF
TGTGCCAGTTGGCGGGCTGGCTCCTACAATGAGCAGTTCTTC
>-|TRBJ2-3|-|TRBV29-1
CSVEGESTDTQYF
TGCAGCGTTGAAGGGGAGAGCACAGATACGCAGTATTTT
>-|TRBJ2-3|-|TRBV7-9
CASSNRATDTQYF
TGTGCCAGCAGTAACAGGGCCACAGATACGCAGTATTTT
>-|TRBJ2-3|-|TRBV20-1
CSASGGRATDTQYF
TGCAGTGCTAGTGGGGGTCGGGCCACAGATACGCAGTATTTT
>-|TRBJ2-7|-|TRBV12-3/TRBV12-4
CASSRGFDYEQYF
TGTGCCAGCAGTCGCGGGTTCGACTACGAGCAGTACTTC
>-|TRBJ2-6|-|TRBV25-1
CASSESGQGRGANVLTF
TGTGCCAGCAGTGAATCGGGCCAGGGACGGGGGGCCAACGTCCTGACTTTC
>-|TRBJ2-7|-|TRBV30
CACGRGREQYF
TGTGCCTGTGGTAGGGGACGCGAGCAGTACTTC
>TRBD2|TRBJ2-1|-|TRBV6-2/TRBV6-3
CASWGSGRSRQQFF
TGTGCCAGCTGGGGTAGCGGGAGGTCGAGACAGCAGTTCTTC
>-|TRBJ1-5|-|TRBV6-1
CASRSGVGNQPQHF
TGTGCCAGCAGGAGCGGGGTCGGCAATCAGCCCCAGCATTTT
>TRBD1|TRBJ2-7|once|TRBV5-1
CASSLRPGQGGEQYF
TGCGCCAGCAGCTTAAGACCGGGACAGGGTGGGGAGCAGTACTTC
>TRBD2|TRBJ2-2|-|TRBV12-3/TRBV12-4
CASSRLAVNTGELFF
TGTGCCAGCAGTCGACTAGCGGTGAACACCGGGGAGCTGTTTTTT
>-|TRBJ2-7|-|TRBV28
CASSALPYEQYF
TGTGCCAGCAGTGCCTTGCCCTACGAGCAGTACTTC
>TRBD2|TRBJ2-5|-|TRBV5-1
CASSVGRLSGREETQYF
TGCGCCAGCAGCGTTGGACGCCTTAGCGGGAGGGAAGAGACCCAGTACTTC
>-|TRBJ2-7|-|TRBV2
CASRQGLFSEQYF
TGTGCCAGCAGACAGGGATTGTTTAGCGAGCAGTACTTC
>-|TRBJ2-2|-|TRBV5-4
CASSFVRQGGTGELFF
TGTGCCAGCAGCTTTGTTCGACAGGGAGGCACCGGGGAGCTGTTTTTT
>-|TRBJ2-7|-|TRBV5-1
CASSLTSPGLEQYF
TGCGCCAGCAGCTTAACATCCCCAGGCCTCGAGCAGTACTTC
>-|TRBJ2-1|-|TRBV7-8
CASSPLQGGSYNEQFF
TGTGCCAGCAGCCCACTACAGGGGGGGTCCTACAATGAGCAGTTCTTC
>-|TRBJ2-5|-|TRBV29-1
CSVENRVGEETQYF
TGCAGCGTGGAAAACAGGGTGGGGGAAGAGACCCAGTACTTC